The entry below describes one T cell receptor (beta chain). Its specificity is unknown. V shed 5 bases, J shed 10 bases, and the junction held 12 bases outside the gene matches. Germline CDR1 and CDR2: MDHEN and SYDVKM. This CDR3 region has 16 residues. This entry is derived from a study of T cell responses to AZD1222 COVID-19 vaccine. Pooled in the analysis were second doses at about 4 or about 12 weeks. The assay was immunoSEQ multiplex PCR, and TCRdb's table has in-frame clones only and misses some. The sample lists around 140,000 clones, around 92% occurring once. Findings and limits, study-wide: Donors were mostly white British, more females; clonal diversity possibly underestimated.

The rearrangement joins TRBV28 to TRBJ1-6, with 9 nucleotides matching TRBD1. This receptor was identified in an adult who received the AZD1222 COVID-19 vaccine. Sequencing used peripheral blood, obtained 28 days after the second AZD1222 dose. The CDR3 region is CASSRPGQGKESPLHF. The CDR3 nucleotides are TGTGCCAGCAGTCGACCGGGACAGGGCAAAGAATCACCCCTCCACTTT.